The source of this T cell receptor beta chain is a study of T cells in Graves' hyperthyroidism and ophthalmopathy. The CDR3 regions of TCR beta were amplified from RNA transcripts. HTBI primers drove first-round RT-PCR of the TCR CDR3. TCRdb reprocessed the multiplex PCR reads with MiXCR, giving one entry per CDR3 protein. The sample contains some 620,000 distinct CDR3 sequences, around 15% of which appear only once. In its sample, this clonotype was seen many times. V gave up 6 bases and J gave up 1 base, with 8 bases separating them. The CDR3 spans 13 residues. From germline, CDR1 is MNHEY and CDR2 SMNVEV (reference sequence).

The sequenced sample consisted of blood. This chain uses TRBV27 with TRBJ2-3, with D hard to call. The origin of this receptor is a woman aged 25 to 39 with Graves' hyperthyroidism. The DNA for the CDR3 is TGTGCCAGCAGGACCCTGGGCACAGATACGCAGTATTTT. Protein: CASRTLGTDTQYF.